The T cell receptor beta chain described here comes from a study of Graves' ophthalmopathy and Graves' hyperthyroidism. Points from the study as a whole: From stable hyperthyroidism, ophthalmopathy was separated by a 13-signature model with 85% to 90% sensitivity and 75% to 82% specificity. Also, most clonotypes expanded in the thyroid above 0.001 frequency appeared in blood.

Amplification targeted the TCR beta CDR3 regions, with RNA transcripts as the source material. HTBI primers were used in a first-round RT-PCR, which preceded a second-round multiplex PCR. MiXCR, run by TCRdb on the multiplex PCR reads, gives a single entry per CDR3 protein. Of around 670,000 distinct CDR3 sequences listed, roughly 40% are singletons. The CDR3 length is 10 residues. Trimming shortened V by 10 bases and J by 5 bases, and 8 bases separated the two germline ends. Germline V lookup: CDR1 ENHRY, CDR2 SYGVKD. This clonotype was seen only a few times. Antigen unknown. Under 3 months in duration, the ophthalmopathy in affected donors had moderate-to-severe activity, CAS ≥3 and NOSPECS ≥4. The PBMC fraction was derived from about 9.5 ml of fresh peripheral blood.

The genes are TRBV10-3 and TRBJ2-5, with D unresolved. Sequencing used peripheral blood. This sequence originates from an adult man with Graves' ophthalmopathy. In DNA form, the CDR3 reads TGTGCCACCATGGAGGAGACCCAGTACTTC. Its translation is CATMEETQYF.